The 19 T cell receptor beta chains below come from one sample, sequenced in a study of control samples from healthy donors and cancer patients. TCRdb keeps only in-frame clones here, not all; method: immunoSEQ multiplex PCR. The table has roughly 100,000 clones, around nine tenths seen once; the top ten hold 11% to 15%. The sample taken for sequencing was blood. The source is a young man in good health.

CDR3: CASSSGLWGMDEQYF. The CDR3, as DNA: TGTGCCAGCAGCAGTGGGTTGTGGGGTATGGACGAGCAGTACTTC. The chain has TRBV7-9 and TRBJ2-7; D is uncertain. There are 15 residues in the CDR3. CDR1 and CDR2 from the germline V gene are SEHNR and FQNEAQ (reference sequence). Trimming removed 5 bases at V and 5 bases at J, with 19 bases between. The variable domain in full, with the rest retrieved from reference TRBV7-9 and TRBJ2-7, is DTGVSQNPRHKITKRGQNVTFRCDPISEHNRLYWYRQTLGQGPEFLTYFQNEAQLEKSRLLSDRFSAERPKGSFSTLEIQRTEQGDSAMYLCASSSGLWGMDEQYFGPGTRLTVT.

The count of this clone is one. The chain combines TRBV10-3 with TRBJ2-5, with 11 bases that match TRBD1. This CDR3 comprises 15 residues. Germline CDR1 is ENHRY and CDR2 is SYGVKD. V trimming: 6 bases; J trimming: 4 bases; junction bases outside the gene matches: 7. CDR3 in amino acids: CAISQGQGVGETQYF. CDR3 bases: TGTGCCATCAGCCAGGGACAGGGGGTTGGAGAGACCCAGTACTTC.

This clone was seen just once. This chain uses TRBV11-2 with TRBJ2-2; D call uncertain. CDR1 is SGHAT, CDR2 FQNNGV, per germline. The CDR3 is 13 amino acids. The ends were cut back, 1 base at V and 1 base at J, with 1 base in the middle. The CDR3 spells CASSLVNTGELFF. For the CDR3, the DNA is TGTGCCAGCAGCTTAGTGAACACCGGGGAGCTGTTTTTT.

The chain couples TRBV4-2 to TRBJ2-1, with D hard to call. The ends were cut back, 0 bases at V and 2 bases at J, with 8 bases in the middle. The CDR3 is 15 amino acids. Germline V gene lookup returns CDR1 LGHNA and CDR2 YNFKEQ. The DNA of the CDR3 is TGTGCCAGCAGCCAAGAAAGGACGGCCTACAATGAGCAGTTCTTC. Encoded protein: CASSQERTAYNEQFF.

The CDR3 is CASSQTRQYF. The CDR3 DNA sequence: TGCGCCAGCAGCCAGACTAGGCAGTACTTC. The chain links TRBV4-1 to TRBJ2-7; tentatively, D is TRBD2 (6 bases). V gave up 3 bases and J gave up 9 bases, with 6 bases separating them. The CDR3 loop spans 10 amino acids. Per germline, CDR1 MGHRA and CDR2 YSYEKL.

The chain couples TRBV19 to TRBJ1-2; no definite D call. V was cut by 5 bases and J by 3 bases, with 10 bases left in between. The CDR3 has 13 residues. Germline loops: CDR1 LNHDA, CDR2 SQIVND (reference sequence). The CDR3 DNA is TGTGCCAGTAGTGCTTCGGATGACTATGGCTACACCTTC. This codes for CASSASDDYGYTF.

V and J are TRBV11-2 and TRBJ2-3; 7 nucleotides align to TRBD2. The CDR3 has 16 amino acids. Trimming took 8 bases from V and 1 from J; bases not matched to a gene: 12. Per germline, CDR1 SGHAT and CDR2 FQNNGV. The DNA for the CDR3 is TGTGCCAGCGGCAAGGGGAGGGAGTGGGGCACAGATACGCAGTATTTT. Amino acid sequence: CASGKGREWGTDTQYF.

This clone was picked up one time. The CDR3 reads CASSTWGATNEKLFF. The CDR3 DNA is TGTGCCAGCAGTACCTGGGGTGCAACTAATGAAAAACTGTTTTTT. This chain uses TRBV28 with TRBJ1-4; D ambiguous. This CDR3 is built from 15 residues. Germline CDR1 reads MDHEN; CDR2 reads SYDVKM. V was shortened by 5 bases and J by 0 bases, with 10 bases between the two germline ends.

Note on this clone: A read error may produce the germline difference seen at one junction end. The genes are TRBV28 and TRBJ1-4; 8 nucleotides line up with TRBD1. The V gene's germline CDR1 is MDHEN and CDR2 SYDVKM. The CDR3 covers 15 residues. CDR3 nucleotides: TGTGCCAGCAGCTTATCGACAGGGGCCATTAAAAAACTGTTTTTT. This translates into CASSLSTGAIKKLFF.

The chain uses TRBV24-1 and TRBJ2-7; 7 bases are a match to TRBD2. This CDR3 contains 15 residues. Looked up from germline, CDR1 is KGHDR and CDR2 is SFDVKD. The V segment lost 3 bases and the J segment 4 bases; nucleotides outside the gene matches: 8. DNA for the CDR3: TGTGCCACCAGTGATCCCCGGACTAGTTCGTACGAGCAGTACTTC. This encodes CATSDPRTSSYEQYF.

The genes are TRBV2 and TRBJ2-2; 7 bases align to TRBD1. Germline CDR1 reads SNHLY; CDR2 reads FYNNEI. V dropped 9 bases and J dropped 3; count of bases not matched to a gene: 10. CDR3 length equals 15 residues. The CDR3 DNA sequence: TGTGCCAGTTCAGACAGGGTCGAGGACACCGGGGAGCTGTTTTTT. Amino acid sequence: CASSDRVEDTGELFF.

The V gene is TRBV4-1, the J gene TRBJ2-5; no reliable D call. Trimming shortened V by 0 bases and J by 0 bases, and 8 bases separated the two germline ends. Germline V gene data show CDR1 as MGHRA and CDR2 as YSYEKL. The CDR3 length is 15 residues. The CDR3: CASSQDPGNQETQYF. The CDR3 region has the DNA TGCGCCAGCAGCCAAGATCCCGGCAACCAAGAGACCCAGTACTTC.

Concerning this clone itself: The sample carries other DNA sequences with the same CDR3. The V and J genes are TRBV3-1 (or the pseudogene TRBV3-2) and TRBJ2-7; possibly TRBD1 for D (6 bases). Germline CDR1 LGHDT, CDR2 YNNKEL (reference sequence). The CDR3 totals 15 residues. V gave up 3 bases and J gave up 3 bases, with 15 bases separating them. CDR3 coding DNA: TGTGCCAGCAGCCAGGGGAATGGGGGCGGCTACGAGCAGTACTTC. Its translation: CASSQGNGGGYEQYF.

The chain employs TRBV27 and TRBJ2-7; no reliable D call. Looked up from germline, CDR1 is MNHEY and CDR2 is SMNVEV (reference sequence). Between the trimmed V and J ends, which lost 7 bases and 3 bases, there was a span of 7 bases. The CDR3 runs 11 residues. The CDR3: CASKRNYEQYF. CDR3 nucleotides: TGTGCCAGCAAACGAAACTACGAGCAGTACTTC.

CDR3 residues: CASSYSRRFYGYTF. The CDR3 region has the DNA TGTGCCAGCAGTTACTCGAGACGGTTCTATGGCTACACCTTC. The chain couples TRBV6-2 or TRBV6-3 to TRBJ1-2; D is undetermined. The CDR3 is 14 amino acids. V shed 0 bases and J shed 4 bases, with 9 bases lying between them. CDR1 and CDR2 from the germline V gene are MNHEY and SVGEGT.

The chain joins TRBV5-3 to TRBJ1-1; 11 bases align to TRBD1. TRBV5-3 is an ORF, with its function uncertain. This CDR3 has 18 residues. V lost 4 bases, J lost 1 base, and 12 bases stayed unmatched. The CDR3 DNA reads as TGTGCCAGAAGCCCGGGCGAAGGACAGGGGGCTCGGAACACTGAAGCTTTCTTT. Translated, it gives CARSPGEGQGARNTEAFF.

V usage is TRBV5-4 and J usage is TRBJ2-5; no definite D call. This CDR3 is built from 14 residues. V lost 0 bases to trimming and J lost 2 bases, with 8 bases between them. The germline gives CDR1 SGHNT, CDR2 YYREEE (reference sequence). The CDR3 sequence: CASSLVAEQETQYF. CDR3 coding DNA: TGTGCCAGCAGCTTGGTGGCGGAACAAGAGACCCAGTACTTC.

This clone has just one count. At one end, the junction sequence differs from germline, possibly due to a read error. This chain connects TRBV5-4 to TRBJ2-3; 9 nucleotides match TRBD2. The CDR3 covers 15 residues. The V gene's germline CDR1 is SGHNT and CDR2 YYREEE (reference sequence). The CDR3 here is CASSLSSGSTDTQYF. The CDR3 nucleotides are TGTGCCAGCAGCTTGAGTAGCGGGAGCACGGATACGCAGTATTTT.

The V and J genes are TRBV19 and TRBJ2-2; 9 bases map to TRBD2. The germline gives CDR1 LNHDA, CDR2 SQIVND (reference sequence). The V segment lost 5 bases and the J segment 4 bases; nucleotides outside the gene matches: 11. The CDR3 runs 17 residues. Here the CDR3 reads CASSLTGTSWPTGELFF. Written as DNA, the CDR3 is TGTGCCAGTAGTTTAACCGGGACTAGCTGGCCCACCGGGGAGCTGTTTTTT. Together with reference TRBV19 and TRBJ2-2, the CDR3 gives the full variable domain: DGGITQSPKYLFRKEGQNVTLSCEQNLNHDAMYWYRQDPGQGLRLIYYSQIVNDFQKGDIAEGYSVSREKKESFPLTVTSAQKNPTAFYLCASSLTGTSWPTGELFFGEGSRLTVL.